The 3 T cell receptor beta chains below all came from one sample that was sequenced in a study of cytomegalovirus exposure and HLA in healthy donors. With 60 Vbeta and 13 Jbeta primers, the PCR was carried out. TCRdb's copy holds only in-frame clones and misses some; the assay was immunoSEQ multiplex PCR. Here the sample spans about 160,000 clones, around 88% being singletons. Sequencing was done on a sample of PBMCs. The receptor source for this set is a woman in her late teens or twenties in good health and CMV-seronegative.

This chain uses TRBV14 with TRBJ1-1; TRBD1 aligns across 9 bases. Losses at the gene ends were 7 bases for V and 6 bases for J; bases not matched to a gene: 6. The CDR3 spans 13 residues. CDR1 SGHDN and CDR2 FVKESK come from the germline V gene. The CDR3 is CASTRDREAEAFF. CDR3 nucleotide sequence: TGTGCCAGCACCCGGGACAGGGAGGCTGAAGCTTTCTTT. Filled out from reference TRBV14 and TRBJ1-1, the complete variable domain reads EAGVTQFPSHSVIEKGQTVTLRCDPISGHDNLYWYRRVMGKEIKFLLHFVKESKQDESGMPNNRFLAERTGGTYSTLKVQPAELEDSGVYFCASTRDREAEAFFGQGTRLTVV.

This chain links TRBV27 with TRBJ1-2, with D perhaps matching TRBD1 (6 bases). Per germline, CDR1 MNHEY and CDR2 SMNVEV (reference sequence). There are 14 residues in the CDR3. The ends were cut back, 6 bases at V and 4 bases at J, with 15 bases in the middle. The CDR3 DNA follows: TGTGCCAGCAGACGACAGGAATGGGGCTATGGCTACACCTTC. Translated, it gives CASRRQEWGYGYTF.

Remarks on this clone: This sample also contains other DNA sequences that code for the same CDR3. The gene calls are TRBV4-1 and TRBJ1-1; D remains unclear. V lost 1 base to trimming and J lost 4 bases, with 13 bases between them. The CDR3 has 15 residues. Germline V gene lookup returns CDR1 MGHRA and CDR2 YSYEKL. The CDR3 DNA sequence: TGCGCCAGCAGCCAAGGACCGCGGCGAGGCACTGAAGCTTTCTTT. Translation: CASSQGPRRGTEAFF.